One sample yielded the 18 T cell receptor beta chains listed below, sequenced in a study of shared clonotypes between healthy human individuals. Generated by immunoSEQ multiplex PCR, the TCRdb table keeps only in-frame clones and is missing some. The sample holds over 2 million clones, about nine tenths seen once. Sample: naive CD4+ T cells from PBMCs. Stated subset: CD45RA+ positively selected. These receptors came from a man between 18 and 35 years old in good health. Some clones in this sample may be carry-over from other donors' samples.

This chain uses TRBV19 with TRBJ1-5; 7 positions agree with TRBD1. V lost 3 bases, J lost 5 bases, and 4 bases stayed unmatched. Germline CDR1 reads LNHDA; CDR2 reads SQIVND (reference sequence). This CDR3 comprises 14 residues. CDR3 sequence reads: CASSIQGGHQPQHF. For the CDR3, the DNA is TGTGCCAGTAGTATCCAAGGGGGCCATCAGCCCCAGCATTTT.

As for this clone: In the same sample, other DNA sequences code for this CDR3. V usage is TRBV5-4 and J usage is TRBJ1-1; D not resolved. The ends were cut back, 2 bases at V and 5 bases at J, with 10 bases in the middle. The CDR3 runs to 13 residues. Germline values: CDR1 SGHNT, CDR2 YYREEE (reference sequence). CDR3: CASSLGGDTEAFF. The DNA of the CDR3 is TGTGCCAGCAGCTTAGGTGGCGATACTGAAGCTTTCTTT.

This clone was seen once. The same CDR3 is also encoded by other DNA sequences in this sample. This chain joins TRBV28 and TRBJ2-7; 9 bases align to TRBD1. The CDR3 has 13 residues. V trimming: 6 bases; J trimming: 7 bases; junction bases outside the gene matches: 7. Germline V gene lookup returns CDR1 MDHEN and CDR2 SYDVKM. The CDR3 sequence is CASSGQGLWEQYF. The CDR3 DNA sequence: TGTGCCAGCAGCGGACAGGGGCTGTGGGAGCAGTACTTC.

The chain is built from TRBV19 and TRBJ2-5, with D possibly being TRBD1 or TRBD2 (5 bases each). Trimming pared 3 bases from V and 5 bases from J, leaving 13 bases between. Germline CDR1 and CDR2: LNHDA and SQIVND (reference sequence). This CDR3 spans 14 amino acids. The CDR3 nucleotides read TGTGCCAGTAGTATCTCCGGGACCCTTGAGACCCAGTACTTC. Its protein is CASSISGTLETQYF.

The rearrangement joins TRBV28 to TRBJ2-1, with D uncertain. This CDR3 spans 14 amino acids. Per germline, CDR1 MDHEN and CDR2 SYDVKM. V lost 4 bases to trimming and J lost 3 bases, with 10 bases between them. This chain's CDR3 is CASSSPGFYNEQFF. The CDR3 DNA follows: TGTGCCAGCAGTTCCCCAGGCTTCTACAATGAGCAGTTCTTC.

In the case of this clone: The sample contains more than one DNA sequence encoding this CDR3. The V call is TRBV5-1, the J call TRBJ1-4; D call uncertain. In germline, CDR1 is SGHRS, CDR2 YFSETQ. The V gene lost 0 bases and the J gene lost 5 bases, with 5 bases spanning the gap. The CDR3 length is 13 residues. The CDR3 spells CASSLASNEKLFF. The DNA of the CDR3 is TGCGCCAGCAGCTTGGCCAGCAATGAAAAACTGTTTTTT.

This chain joins TRBV7-6 and TRBJ2-7, with D maybe TRBD2 (5 bases). The CDR3 sequence is 17 residues long. Germline V gene lookup returns CDR1 SGHVS and CDR2 FNYEAQ. Trimming left V 1 base short and J 5 bases short, with 21 bases between. Here the CDR3 DNA reads TGTGCCAGCAGCTTAGTCAAGTGGCCGGGATCCCCTAACGAGCAGTACTTC. The encoded protein is CASSLVKWPGSPNEQYF.

V is TRBV28 and J is TRBJ2-7; TRBD1 matches 9 bases. The CDR3 has 14 amino acids. V dropped 4 bases and J dropped 7; count of bases not matched to a gene: 8. Germline CDR1 and CDR2: MDHEN and SYDVKM. The CDR3 protein is CASSYTGGIYEQYF. CDR3 coding DNA: TGTGCCAGCAGTTATACAGGGGGCATCTATGAGCAGTACTTC.

V is TRBV6-5 and J is TRBJ1-2, with D maybe TRBD1 (6 bases). This CDR3 contains 14 residues. CDR1 and CDR2 (germline): MNHEY, SVGAGI. The ends were cut back, 2 bases at V and 7 bases at J, with 14 bases in the middle. The CDR3 protein is CASSYGGLYIGYTF. In DNA, the CDR3 is TGTGCCAGCAGTTACGGGGGCCTGTATATTGGCTACACCTTC.

The chain carries TRBV28 and TRBJ2-5; 11 bases are shared with TRBD2. Per germline, CDR1 MDHEN and CDR2 SYDVKM. The CDR3 is 16 amino acids. V dropped 5 bases and J dropped 5; count of bases not matched to a gene: 10. This CDR3 is CASSEIAGGRVETQYF. The CDR3 DNA sequence: TGTGCCAGCAGTGAAATAGCGGGAGGGAGAGTGGAGACCCAGTACTTC.

A few counts support this clone. The chain combines TRBV6-1 with TRBJ1-2; D ambiguous. This CDR3 is 12 amino acids long. V was pared by 3 bases and J by 2 bases, with 4 bases between. CDR1 is MNHNS, CDR2 SASEGT, per germline. CDR3 DNA sequence: TGTGCCAGCAGTGACACCAACTATGGCTACACCTTC. Residues: CASSDTNYGYTF.

This clone occurred a few times. The sample contains more than one DNA sequence encoding this CDR3. The genes are TRBV6-5 and TRBJ1-2; D not certain. This CDR3 spans 15 amino acids. The V gene lost 0 bases and the J gene lost 0 bases, with 8 bases spanning the gap. Germline-derived CDR1 and CDR2 are MNHEY and SVGAGI. CDR3 sequence reads: CASSYSGTTNYGYTF. The CDR3 bases are TGTGCCAGCAGTTACTCGGGCACGACTAACTATGGCTACACCTTC.

The chain couples TRBV19 to TRBJ2-3; 10 nucleotides line up with TRBD2. Looked up from germline, CDR1 is LNHDA and CDR2 is SQIVND (reference sequence). The CDR3 covers 15 residues. V lost 5 bases, J lost 5 bases, and 7 bases stayed unmatched. The CDR3 DNA reads as TGTGCCAGTAGTGCTAGCGGGAGAATGGGAGATACGCAGTATTTT. Amino acid sequence: CASSASGRMGDTQYF. Combining the CDR3 with reference TRBV19 and TRBJ2-3 gives the whole variable domain DGGITQSPKYLFRKEGQNVTLSCEQNLNHDAMYWYRQDPGQGLRLIYYSQIVNDFQKGDIAEGYSVSREKKESFPLTVTSAQKNPTAFYLCASSASGRMGDTQYFGPGTRLTVL.

The V and J genes are TRBV28 and TRBJ1-2; 7 nucleotides match TRBD1. The V gene end was trimmed by 6 bases and the J gene end by 5 bases; junction bases not matched to a gene: 9. The germline V gene encodes CDR1 MDHEN and CDR2 SYDVKM. The CDR3 length is 14 residues. CDR3 residues: CASRLTRQGYGYTF. The CDR3 DNA sequence: TGTGCCAGCAGGCTTACCCGACAGGGATATGGCTACACCTTC.

This chain links TRBV28 with TRBJ1-4, with TRBD1 as a possible D gene (6 bases). The CDR3 sequence is 14 residues long. Trimming took 7 bases from V and 3 from J, leaving 12 bases between them. Germline-derived CDR1 and CDR2 are MDHEN and SYDVKM. CDR3: CASKPAGANEKLFF. The CDR3 bases are TGTGCCAGCAAACCGGCAGGGGCTAATGAAAAACTGTTTTTT.

This sequence joins TRBV9 and TRBJ2-1; TRBD1 might be the D (5 bases). V shed 1 base and J shed 1 base, with 15 bases lying between them. The CDR3 is made up of 17 amino acids. Germline V gives CDR1 SGDLS, CDR2 YYNGEE. The CDR3 sequence is CASSVYDQGLSYNEQFF. The CDR3, as DNA: TGTGCCAGCAGCGTATATGACCAGGGTCTGTCCTACAATGAGCAGTTCTTC.

V usage is TRBV27 and J usage is TRBJ1-3; D gene ambiguous. Germline CDR1 reads MNHEY; CDR2 reads SMNVEV (reference sequence). The CDR3 is made up of 13 amino acids. V dropped 5 bases and J dropped 1 base, with 6 bases sitting between them. The CDR3 protein is CASSRSSGNTIYF. CDR3 coding DNA: TGTGCCAGCAGTAGGTCTTCTGGAAACACCATATATTTT.

V gene TRBV11-2 combines with J gene TRBJ2-3; TRBD2 matches 15 bases. Germline V gene lookup returns CDR1 SGHAT and CDR2 FQNNGV. The CDR3 runs to 16 residues. Unmatched junction bases numbered 8, after V lost 5 bases and J lost 8 bases. The CDR3 loop is CASSLRTSGRGATQYF. The CDR3 DNA follows: TGTGCCAGCAGCCTCCGGACTAGCGGGAGGGGGGCTACGCAGTATTTT.